Below are 23 T cell receptor beta chains sequenced from a single sample in a study of radiotherapy plus CTLA-4 blockade in lung cancer. Assay: immunoSEQ multiplex PCR; the TCRdb copy retains only in-frame clones and omits some. This sample has tens of thousands of clones, with roughly 70% found just once. The source material was peripheral blood, sampled from a patient treated with radiotherapy plus ipilimumab. Receptors were obtained from a human donor with non-small cell lung cancer who had stable disease on radiotherapy plus ipilimumab.

The chain has TRBV5-1 and TRBJ2-7; no reliable D call. V dropped 0 bases and J dropped 2 bases, with 9 bases sitting between them. In germline, CDR1 is SGHRS, CDR2 YFSETQ. The CDR3 extends over 14 amino acids. The CDR3 loop reads CASSLAGPPYEQYF. CDR3 bases: TGCGCCAGCAGCTTGGCAGGCCCTCCCTACGAGCAGTACTTC.

The V gene is TRBV18, the J gene TRBJ1-3; D not certain. This CDR3 is 14 amino acids long. V dropped 2 bases and J dropped 0 bases, with 5 bases sitting between them. Germline V gene lookup returns CDR1 KGHSH and CDR2 LQKENI. The chain's CDR3 is CASSPMDSGNTIYF. As DNA, the CDR3 is TGTGCCAGCTCACCAATGGACTCTGGAAACACCATATATTTT.

The V and J genes are TRBV28 and TRBJ2-1, with D perhaps TRBD1 (5 bases). Trimming pared 2 bases from V and 3 bases from J, leaving 14 bases between. Per the germline V gene, CDR1 is MDHEN and CDR2 is SYDVKM. This CDR3 is built from 16 residues. The chain's CDR3 is CASSLMGQGLYNEQFF. The CDR3 DNA follows: TGTGCCAGCAGTTTAATGGGGCAGGGCCTCTACAATGAGCAGTTCTTC.

This clone was observed a few times. CDR3 loop: CAIKGAGGTYEQYF. The CDR3 coding sequence is TGTGCCATCAAAGGGGCAGGGGGCACCTACGAGCAGTACTTC. The V gene is TRBV10-3, the J gene TRBJ2-7; 8 bases are a match to TRBD1. CDR3 length: 14 residues. Unmatched junction bases numbered 7, after V lost 7 bases and J lost 2 bases. Germline V gives CDR1 ENHRY, CDR2 SYGVKD.

This clone was observed a single time. This chain uses TRBV11-3 with TRBJ2-5; D call uncertain. Germline V gene sequence: CDR1 SGHNT, CDR2 YENEEA. The CDR3 spans 12 residues. The V end lost 0 bases, the J end lost 5 bases, and 4 bases lay between the germline ends. CDR3 nucleotides: TGTGCCAGCAGCTTAGATGGGGAGACCCAGTACTTC. It is translated as CASSLDGETQYF.

This chain links TRBV4-1 with TRBJ2-3; D ambiguous. CDR1 and CDR2 from the germline V gene are MGHRA and YSYEKL. The V end was cut by 1 base, the J end by 1 base, with 6 bases between. The CDR3 length is 14 residues. The CDR3 spells CASSQGGGTDTQYF. Written as DNA, the CDR3 is TGCGCCAGCAGCCAAGGTGGAGGCACAGATACGCAGTATTTT.

The chain joins TRBV28 to TRBJ2-7, with 9 bases that match TRBD2. Germline V gene data show CDR1 as MDHEN and CDR2 as SYDVKM. The trim removed 6 bases at V and 0 bases at J, leaving 18 bases unmatched. The CDR3 consists of 19 residues. This CDR3 reads CASSYRLADYLTSSYEQYF. The CDR3 nucleotides are TGTGCCAGCAGCTATAGACTAGCGGACTACCTCACGAGCTCCTACGAGCAGTACTTC.

The rearrangement joins TRBV18 to TRBJ1-2; 8 nucleotides agree with TRBD1. The V segment lost 2 bases and the J segment 5 bases; nucleotides outside the gene matches: 10. The CDR3 is 16 residues long. Germline-derived CDR1 and CDR2 are KGHSH and LQKENI. CDR3 DNA sequence: TGTGCCAGCTCACCATCTGGACAGGGCGACGGATATGGCTACACCTTC. This encodes CASSPSGQGDGYGYTF.

The table lists this clone with a few counts. The CDR3 reads CASSIDLDNYEQYF. CDR3 bases: TGTGCCAGTAGTATAGACTTAGACAACTACGAGCAGTACTTC. The J gene is TRBJ2-7, the V gene TRBV19; D remains unclear. Germline lookup yields CDR1 LNHDA and CDR2 SQIVND (reference sequence). V dropped 0 bases and J dropped 3 bases, with 9 bases sitting between them. The CDR3 is 14 residues long.

This clone was counted a few times. J is TRBJ2-7 and V is TRBV4-1; D is possibly TRBD1 (6 bases). The germline CDR1 and CDR2 sequences are MGHRA and YSYEKL. The CDR3 is made up of 14 amino acids. The V end lost 1 base, the J end lost 5 bases, and 12 bases lay between the germline ends. The CDR3 DNA follows: TGCGCCAGCAGCCAAGTCGACAGGCCCAACGAGCAGTACTTC. It is translated as CASSQVDRPNEQYF.

The chain has TRBV30 and TRBJ2-4, with D perhaps TRBD1 or TRBD2 (6 bases each). The CDR3 is 17 amino acids. Germline V gene sequence: CDR1 GTSNPN, CDR2 SVGIG (reference sequence). With 0 bases removed from V and 9 bases from J, the gap between germline ends came to 24 bases. The CDR3 region is CAWSVPRGGGGFIIQYF. CDR3 in DNA: TGTGCCTGGAGTGTACCCCGGGGTGGAGGGGGGTTCATCATTCAGTACTTC. The complete variable domain, with remaining parts taken from reference TRBV30 and TRBJ2-4, reads SQTIHQWPATLVQPVGSPLSLECTVEGTSNPNLYWYRQAAGRGLQLLFYSVGIGQISSEVPQNLSASRPQDRQFILSSKKLLLSDSGFYLCAWSVPRGGGGFIIQYFGAGTRLSVL.

V and J are TRBV11-1 and TRBJ2-5, with 11 bases that match TRBD2. Germline lookup yields CDR1 SGHAT and CDR2 FQDESV (reference sequence). This CDR3 contains 15 residues. V lost 5 bases and J lost 3; bases outside the gene matches: 5. The CDR3 sequence is CASSQPGLAEETQYF. The DNA of the CDR3 is TGTGCCAGCAGCCAACCGGGACTAGCGGAAGAGACCCAGTACTTC.

The table lists this clone with a few counts. The gene calls are TRBV6-6 and TRBJ2-3, with no clear D. This CDR3 is built from 11 residues. From germline, CDR1 is MNHNY and CDR2 SVGAGI (reference sequence). V lost 6 bases to trimming and J lost 4 bases, with 5 bases between them. The CDR3 nucleotides read TGTGCCAGCAGCCCCTCAGATACGCAGTATTTT. Translating it yields CASSPSDTQYF.

The chain has TRBV30 and TRBJ2-7; no clear D gene. Germline CDR1 is GTSNPN and CDR2 is SVGIG (reference sequence). This CDR3 region has 16 residues. Trimming pared 0 bases from V and 7 bases from J, leaving 22 bases between. The CDR3 reads CAWSVPSPLQSIEQYF. The CDR3 DNA reads TGTGCCTGGAGTGTACCTTCGCCACTACAAAGCATAGAGCAGTACTTC.

This clone showed up just once. V usage is TRBV11-2 and J usage is TRBJ1-3; the D is unclear. This CDR3 has 15 residues. V lost 8 bases and J lost 5, with 19 bases in between. Germline assignment: CDR1 SGHAT and CDR2 FQNNGV. CDR3 loop: CASRSGSPRRNTIYF. Here the CDR3 DNA reads TGTGCCAGCCGAAGTGGGTCACCGAGAAGAAACACCATATATTTT.

The rearrangement joins TRBV18 to TRBJ2-2; a possible D gene is TRBD1 (5 bases). V was trimmed by 4 bases and J by 6 bases, leaving 15 bases between them. The CDR3 extends over 15 amino acids. Germline assignment: CDR1 KGHSH and CDR2 LQKENI. Here the CDR3 reads CASSLQGLDAGELFF. For the CDR3, the DNA is TGTGCCAGCTCACTGCAGGGCCTTGACGCCGGGGAGCTGTTTTTT. Full variable domain (missing parts from reference TRBV18 and TRBJ2-2): NAGVMQNPRHLVRRRGQEARLRCSPMKGHSHVYWYRQLPEEGLKFMVYLQKENIIDESGMPKERFSAEFPKEGPSILRIQQVVRGDSAAYFCASSLQGLDAGELFFGEGSRLTVL.

A few counts support this clone. The chain employs TRBV27 and TRBJ1-1; 9 positions agree with TRBD1. Germline assignment: CDR1 MNHEY and CDR2 SMNVEV (reference sequence). V shed 5 bases, J shed 2 bases, and the junction held 6 bases outside the gene matches. The CDR3 is made up of 15 amino acids. DNA for the CDR3: TGTGCCAGCAGTCCATTGACAGGGGGAAACACTGAAGCTTTCTTT. It yields the protein CASSPLTGGNTEAFF.

The J gene is TRBJ1-2, the V gene TRBV30; TRBD1 might be the D (5 bases). The V gene's germline CDR1 is GTSNPN and CDR2 SVGIG (reference sequence). V was trimmed by 2 bases and J by 7 bases, leaving 8 bases between them. This CDR3 region has 11 residues. The CDR3 loop reads CAWSNTGGYTF. DNA for the CDR3: TGTGCCTGGAGTAACACAGGTGGCTACACCTTC.

The V and J genes are TRBV6-5 and TRBJ2-5; 7 nucleotides line up with TRBD2. The CDR3 loop spans 14 amino acids. Germline assignment: CDR1 MNHEY and CDR2 SVGAGI. V was clipped by 6 bases and J by 6 bases; unmatched bases: 10. Here the CDR3 reads CASRSTGLIKTQYF. CDR3 DNA sequence: TGTGCCAGCAGGTCTACGGGACTAATAAAGACCCAGTACTTC.

A single count supports this clone. The gene calls are TRBV21-1 and TRBJ2-3; the table gives TRBD2 as D, unverified against the DNA. TRBV21-1 is a pseudogene locus. The CDR3 covers 15 residues. This CDR3 is CASSNLCDFSDTQYF. For the CDR3, the DNA is TGTGCCAGCAGCAATTTGTGTGACTTCTCAGATACGCAGTATTTT.

This clone was counted between two and nine times. The chain couples TRBV19 to TRBJ2-2; 8 positions agree with TRBD2. The germline V gene has CDR1 LNHDA and CDR2 SQIVND (reference sequence). The trim removed 3 bases at V and 4 bases at J, leaving 4 bases unmatched. The CDR3 is made up of 15 amino acids. The CDR3 is CASSITGGSTGELFF. In DNA form, the CDR3 reads TGTGCCAGTAGTATTACGGGAGGGAGCACCGGGGAGCTGTTTTTT.

The rearrangement joins TRBV4-1 to TRBJ1-4; no firm D call. The V gene lost 2 bases and the J gene lost 4 bases, with 11 bases spanning the gap. The CDR3 contains 15 residues. CDR1 is MGHRA and CDR2 is YSYEKL in the germline V gene. CDR3 protein: CASSQKGDLNEKLFF. The DNA of the CDR3 is TGCGCCAGCAGCCAAAAAGGTGATCTTAATGAAAAACTGTTTTTT.

This clone qualifies as medium-sized (0.01 to 0.1%). The V call is TRBV5-3, the J call TRBJ2-1; a possible D gene is TRBD1 (8 bases). TRBV5-3 is placed among ORFs of uncertain function. Trimming took off 4 bases at V and 12 bases at J, with 23 bases between the two ends. The CDR3 spans 15 residues. The DNA for the CDR3 is TGTGCCAGAAGCCCCCCCCACAGGGGGGGAAAAGGGCAGTTCTTC. Its protein product is CARSPPHRGGKGQFF.